This TCR beta chain is from a study of T cells in tuberculosis. The wider study: T cells were selected with CD1B tetramers loaded with glucose monomycolate. The study's findings and limits: Cases with active tuberculosis were adults, while controls were adolescents.

Generated by immunoSEQ multiplex PCR, the TCRdb table keeps only in-frame clones and is missing some. The top ten clones hold around 6% of a sample with over 30,000 clones, about 97% of them seen once. Germline V gives CDR1 SGDLS, CDR2 YYNGEE. Between the trimmed V and J ends, which lost 0 bases and 4 bases, there was a span of 11 bases. This CDR3 contains 14 residues. Details on this clone: As yet, its antigen is unknown.

This clonotype was obtained from a donor between 10 and 35 years old with latent tuberculosis or without tuberculosis infection. The V and J genes are TRBV9 and TRBJ2-7; unclear D gene. The sequencing input was PBMCs. CDR3 sequence: CASSVGLPSYEQYF. CDR3 DNA: TGTGCCAGCAGCGTAGGTTTGCCTAGTTACGAGCAGTACTTC. Combining the CDR3 with reference TRBV9 and TRBJ2-7 gives the whole variable domain DSGVTQTPKHLITATGQRVTLRCSPRSGDLSVYWYQQSLDQGLQFLIQYYNGEERAKGNILERFSAQQFPDLHSELNLSSLELGDSALYFCASSVGLPSYEQYFGPGTRLTVT.